The clone carrying this TCR beta chain was observed a single time. Its target is unknown. The entry originates in a study of T cell responses to AZD1222 COVID-19 vaccine. Study-level background: Analysis merged second doses at about 4 or about 12 weeks. General study results and limits: Scientists sampled the repertoires only once the peak T cell response had passed. At baseline, just a handful of AZD1222 recipients tested seropositive. Clonal diversity was possibly underestimated, and white British individuals and females predominated among donors.

The CDR3 is made up of 11 amino acids. Trimming removed 5 bases from V and 6 bases from J, with 4 bases in between. The germline gives CDR1 MNHNS, CDR2 SASEGT. TCRdb's copy holds only in-frame clones and misses some; the assay was immunoSEQ multiplex PCR. Of 140,000 or so clones detected, almost 90% appear once; the ten largest clones hold nearly 3.5%. Sequenced material: peripheral blood, taken on day 0 of AZD1222 vaccination. The clonotype was recovered from an adult in good health. The chain uses TRBV6-1 and TRBJ2-2; D uncertain. The CDR3 DNA follows: TGTGCCAGCAGTCCCCCCGGGGAGCTGTTTTTT. Amino acid sequence: CASSPPGELFF.